Below are 11 T cell receptor beta chains sequenced from a single sample in a study of shared clonotypes between healthy human individuals. This table comes from immunoSEQ multiplex PCR, and its TCRdb copy is limited to in-frame clones, with some not included. This repertoire shows 490,000 or so clones, around 78% found once; its top ten account for 13%. Sequenced: PBMCs. The receptors were gathered from a woman aged 40-49 years in good health. Some clones in this sample may be carry-over from other donors' samples.

The gene calls are TRBV2 and TRBJ1-6, with 7 bases aligning to TRBD1. The CDR3 contains 15 residues. J was trimmed by 3 bases and V by 5 bases; bases with no gene match: 4. Looked up from germline, CDR1 is SNHLY and CDR2 is FYNNEI. In DNA form, the CDR3 reads TGTGCCAGCAGTAAACAGGGGATCTATAATTCACCCCTCCACTTT. As protein: CASSKQGIYNSPLHF.

The chain joins TRBV15 to TRBJ2-6; possibly TRBD1 for D (5 bases). Between the trimmed V and J ends, which lost 0 bases and 0 bases, there was a span of 9 bases. This CDR3 is built from 17 residues. The germline CDR1 and CDR2 sequences are LNHNV and YYDKDF (reference sequence). The CDR3 here is CATSRDRRGSGANVLTF. The CDR3 region has the DNA TGTGCCACCAGCAGAGATAGAAGGGGCTCTGGGGCCAACGTCCTGACTTTC. Drawing the rest from reference TRBV15 and TRBJ2-6, the complete variable domain is DAMVIQNPRYQVTQFGKPVTLSCSQTLNHNVMYWYQQKSSQAPKLLFHYYDKDFNNEADTPDNFQSRRPNTSFCFLDIRSPGLGDTAMYLCATSRDRRGSGANVLTFGAGSRLTVL.

The V and J genes are TRBV15 and TRBJ2-7; weak D call: TRBD1 (6 bases). V lost 0 bases to trimming and J lost 2 bases, with 8 bases between them. The CDR3 runs to 14 residues. The germline CDR1 and CDR2 sequences are LNHNV and YYDKDF (reference sequence). DNA for the CDR3: TGTGCCACCAGCAGAGATCAGGGGACCTACGAGCAGTACTTC. It specifies CATSRDQGTYEQYF. The full variable domain, rest sourced from reference TRBV15 and TRBJ2-7, is DAMVIQNPRYQVTQFGKPVTLSCSQTLNHNVMYWYQQKSSQAPKLLFHYYDKDFNNEADTPDNFQSRRPNTSFCFLDIRSPGLGDTAMYLCATSRDQGTYEQYFGPGTRLTVT.

This clone was observed at least ten times. The chain links TRBV4-1 to TRBJ2-2; 7 nucleotides agree with TRBD1. The germline V gene has CDR1 MGHRA and CDR2 YSYEKL. CDR3 length equals 16 residues. With V trimmed by 6 bases and J by 3 bases, 10 bases remained unmatched. The CDR3 loop is CASSARGGLDTGELFF. The CDR3 nucleotides are TGCGCCAGCAGTGCACGAGGGGGCTTGGACACCGGGGAGCTGTTTTTT.

As DNA, the CDR3 is TGCGCCAGCAGCTTGGGCGGGAGGCTCTCCTACGAGCAGTACTTC. Encoded protein: CASSLGGRLSYEQYF. V gene TRBV5-1 combines with J gene TRBJ2-7, with TRBD2 identical over 8 bases. There are 15 residues in the CDR3. The V gene's germline CDR1 is SGHRS and CDR2 YFSETQ. The V segment lost 0 bases and the J segment 0 bases; nucleotides outside the gene matches: 2.

On this clone itself: Other DNA sequences in this specimen translate into the identical CDR3. V usage is TRBV6-5 and J usage is TRBJ2-7; D call uncertain. Trimming cost V 0 bases and J 6 bases, with 3 bases left between them. The CDR3 runs 11 residues. Per the germline V gene, CDR1 is MNHEY and CDR2 is SVGAGI. CDR3 nucleotide sequence: TGTGCCAGCAGTTACTCGGCCGAGCAGTACTTC. This gives the protein CASSYSAEQYF.

The rearrangement links TRBV28 to TRBJ1-6; 9 nucleotides agree with TRBD1. Trimming took 5 bases from V and 8 from J; bases not matched to a gene: 7. The CDR3 spans 15 residues. Germline lookup yields CDR1 MDHEN and CDR2 SYDVKM. CDR3 in DNA: TGTGCCAGCAGTCTGTCGGGACAGGGTTATTCACCCCTCCACTTT. Protein: CASSLSGQGYSPLHF.

This clone came up a few times. Other DNA sequences from this sample encode an identical CDR3 as well. The V and J genes are TRBV5-1 and TRBJ2-7, with TRBD2 identical over 7 bases. The CDR3 totals 13 residues. V was pared by 4 bases and J by 2 bases, with 3 bases of the junction left unmatched. Germline V gives CDR1 SGHRS, CDR2 YFSETQ. The CDR3 DNA is TGCGCCAGCAGCCTCACTAGCGCCTACGAGCAGTACTTC. Translated, it gives CASSLTSAYEQYF.

A note on this clone: This may be a read error: a much more frequent sequence differs by one nucleotide. The V and J genes are TRBV7-9 and TRBJ2-1, with D possibly matching TRBD2 (5 bases). Germline assignment: CDR1 SEHNR and CDR2 FQNEAQ (reference sequence). The CDR3 spans 13 residues. V lost 8 bases to trimming and J lost 0 bases, with 8 bases between them. CDR3 sequence: CASRGSSYNEQFF. CDR3 in DNA: TGTGCCAGCCGAGGGAGCTCCTACAATGAGCAGTTCTTC.

The rearrangement links TRBV7-9 to TRBJ1-1; D is unclear. Trimming shortened V by 1 base and J by 10 bases, and 13 bases separated the two germline ends. This CDR3 region has 13 residues. Germline V CDR1 and CDR2: SEHNR, FQNEAQ (reference sequence). The CDR3 here is CASSLEGLLGAFF. CDR3 nucleotides: TGTGCCAGCAGCTTAGAGGGCCTTTTGGGAGCTTTCTTT.

CDR3 amino acids: CASSLDQPGSGNTIYF. Here the CDR3 DNA reads TGTGCCAGCAGCTTAGACCAACCGGGCTCTGGAAACACCATATATTTT. The chain couples TRBV11-2 to TRBJ1-3; D is undetermined. This CDR3 comprises 16 residues. Trimming took off 0 bases at V and 0 bases at J, with 9 bases between the two ends. Germline V gene data show CDR1 as SGHAT and CDR2 as FQNNGV.